This TCR beta chain was sequenced for a study of T cell responses to AZD1222 COVID-19 vaccine (dated by TCRdb to about 2021). Background for the entire study: AZD1222 recipients with second doses at about 4 weeks or about 12 weeks were pooled, because spike-specific TCR depth and breadth did not differ between schedules. TCR sequencing covered fewer than 250 trial participants: 200 to 220 given two doses of AZD1222 and 26 given two doses of MenACWY control vaccine. Trial participants were enrolled by age into subgroups of 18-55, 56-69 and 70-plus years, and around 150, 28 and 57 TCR-sequenced participants, respectively, were included in these subgroups.

The time point label of this sample denotes: baseline before first vaccination. The vaccinee samples were drawn from two UK trials, COV001 and COV002, one of which was a single-blind randomized controlled phase 2/3 trial testing AZD1222 (ChAdOx1 nCoV-19) in healthy adults. For TCRbeta chain sequencing, PBMC samples were collected from trial participants at day 0 and at day 28 after the second dose. The CDR3 regions of human TCRbeta chains were analyzed by immunosequencing. Per the source publication's procedure: TCRs in the repertoires were matched against a reference library of SARS-CoV-2-specific TCRs that had been generated with the MIRA antigen-specificity platform. Breadth meant the fraction of unique TCRs that were SARS-CoV-2-associated, whereas depth meant the fraction of total T cells that were SARS-CoV-2-associated. Using the MIRA data, each spike-specific TCR was mapped to the spike region that the TCR reacts to and placed in a CD4 or CD8 class. Log10-transformed breadth and depth values were compared by one-way ANOVA with Sidak's multiple comparisons tests. TCRdb carries this immuneACCESS record with in-frame sequences only. Its versions omit some clonotypes, under half of them owing to an unresolved V gene in the studies checked, with the rest unexplained. For V, J and clone size, that table is used; D and trimming come from the DNA. The sample data list approximately 84,000 clones, and 75% to 90% of these were observed just once. The ten largest clones take up roughly 2.3% of the sample.

Sequences SGHRS (CDR1) and YFSETQ (CDR2) are obtained from the germline V gene. The CDR3 starts with the cysteine, ends with the phenylalanine, and has 15 residues. The CDR3 DNA has 45 bases and is translated from base 1. V lost 9 bases and J lost 10 bases, and the count of bases not matched to a germline gene is 17. The study at large found these results: Nearly half of unique spike-specific TCRs reportedly recognized epitopes outside regions mutated in the B.1.351 and B.1.1.7 variants. No day 14 peak-response samples were available, so repertoires were characterized only after the peak T cell response. The vaccine-associated CD4 TCRs covered the entire spike protein, and the dominant responses fell in regions 160-218 and 743-854. Participants were mostly white British, with more females than males. The authors suggested clonal diversity may have been underestimated. Only five or six AZD1222 recipients were SARS-CoV-2 seropositive at baseline, limiting conclusions about previously exposed vaccinees. In the small 56-69-year group, the increase in depth fell short of significance, most likely because of low power. Spike-specific TCR breadth and depth rose significantly after two AZD1222 doses compared with day 0 and with MenACWY recipients.

This clone was seen once. It lacks a known antigen. No per-base quality is available; no much larger clone lies one base away. The chain is encoded by TRBV5-1 joined to TRBJ2-1, and TRBD1 matches 9 of the central bases. The source is an adult in good health. The specimen was peripheral blood, collected on day 0 of AZD1222 vaccination. The encoded CDR3 is CATTPGQGLFPEQFF. The DNA sequence reads TGCGCCACCACACCGGGACAGGGTTTATTCCCAGAGCAGTTCTTC.